The 10 T cell receptor beta chains listed next were all sequenced from one sample in a study of beta chain features in type 1 diabetes. As every portion of the isolated RNA was reverse transcribed, the sequencing read expressed TCRB transcripts. TCRdb keeps only in-frame clones here, not all; method: immunoSEQ multiplex PCR. Among 120,000 to 150,000 clones, over 8% were seen once, and the ten largest hold about 0.6%. Sequencing used central memory CD4+ T cells from blood. All receptors derive from a woman aged 40 to 50 in good health.

This clone was recorded a few times. This chain links TRBV29-1 with TRBJ2-2; TRBD1 agrees at 11 bases. The CDR3 loop spans 13 amino acids. Germline-derived CDR1 and CDR2 are SQVTM and ANQGSEA. J gave up 8 bases and V 6 bases, and 5 bases lay outside the gene matches. The CDR3 is CSVRTGGAGELFF. The CDR3 DNA is TGCAGCGTAAGGACAGGGGGCGCGGGGGAGCTGTTTTTT.

This sequence joins TRBV5-1 and TRBJ1-4; D is uncertain. Germline V gives CDR1 SGHRS, CDR2 YFSETQ. Trimming took 5 bases from V and 8 from J, leaving 10 bases between them. The CDR3 extends over 12 amino acids. The CDR3: CASRAEFEKLFF. In DNA form, the CDR3 reads TGCGCCAGCAGGGCAGAATTCGAAAAACTGTTTTTT. The entire variable domain, with the rest obtained from reference TRBV5-1 and TRBJ1-4, is as follows: KAGVTQTPRYLIKTRGQQVTLSCSPISGHRSVSWYQQTPGQGLQFLFEYFSETQRNKGNFPGRFSGRQFSNSRSEMNVSTLELGDSALYLCASRAEFEKLFFGSGTQLSVL.

This clone was picked up a small number of times. This chain connects TRBV21-1 to TRBJ2-5; the table's D call of TRBD2 was not tested on the DNA. TRBV21-1 is designated a pseudogene. The CDR3 contains 14 residues. The CDR3 loop reads CASSNVMEQETQYF. The CDR3 coding sequence is TGTGCCAGCAGCAATGTCATGGAGCAAGAGACCCAGTACTTC.

The chain couples TRBV19 to TRBJ1-2; D remains unclear. The CDR3 consists of 12 residues. Germline V gene sequence: CDR1 LNHDA, CDR2 SQIVND (reference sequence). Trimming left V 3 bases short and J 7 bases short, with 9 bases between. CDR3 coding DNA: TGTGCCAGTAGTATTCGTTCAGGTGGCTACACCTTC. Amino acid sequence: CASSIRSGGYTF.

The chain recombines TRBV13 with TRBJ2-6, with 11 bases lining up with TRBD1. The CDR3 has 17 residues. CDR1 PRHDT and CDR2 FYEKMQ come from the germline V gene (reference sequence). The V gene end was trimmed by 5 bases and the J gene end by 2 bases; junction bases not matched to a gene: 5. The CDR3 nucleotides are TGTGCCAGCAGCCGGAGGACAGGGGGCGCTGGGGCCAACGTCCTGACTTTC. Translated, it gives CASSRRTGGAGANVLTF.

The chain combines TRBV5-4 with TRBJ1-3; no firm D call. The germline V gene has CDR1 SGHNT and CDR2 YYREEE (reference sequence). The length of the CDR3 is 15 residues. Trimming removed 1 base at V and 0 bases at J, with 8 bases between. The CDR3 protein is CASSLFRNSGNTIYF. Written as DNA, the CDR3 is TGTGCCAGCAGCTTGTTCAGGAACTCTGGAAACACCATATATTTT.

The gene calls are TRBV5-4 and TRBJ1-4, with 8 bases fitting TRBD1. Germline CDR1 is SGHNT and CDR2 is YYREEE (reference sequence). The CDR3 spans 15 residues. With 4 bases clipped from V and 4 bases from J, the junction kept 6 bases outside the gene matches. CDR3 sequence reads: CASSPTGAGNEKLFF. The CDR3 DNA reads TGTGCCAGCAGCCCGACAGGGGCTGGTAATGAAAAACTGTTTTTT.

Turning to this clone: An end of the junction does not agree with germline; a read error may underlie this. The chain has TRBV4-1 and TRBJ2-5, with 13 bases matching TRBD2. This CDR3 comprises 14 residues. Per germline, CDR1 MGHRA and CDR2 YSYEKL. CDR3 sequence reads: CASSLTSGGTSLDF. CDR3 nucleotide sequence: TGCGCCAGCAGCCTGACTAGCGGGGGGACCTCTCTGGACTTC.

V and J are TRBV6-5 and TRBJ2-5; D is unresolved. CDR1 is MNHEY, CDR2 SVGAGI, per germline. The CDR3 has 13 residues. V lost 2 bases and J 5 bases, leaving 9 bases between the germline ends. The DNA for the CDR3 is TGTGCCAGCAGTTACCGAGCCGCCGAGACCCAGTACTTC. Its protein is CASSYRAAETQYF.

The chain couples TRBV7-9 to TRBJ2-1; D ambiguous. Germline CDR1 is SEHNR and CDR2 is FQNEAQ (reference sequence). The CDR3 covers 15 residues. V was trimmed by 1 base and J by 9 bases, leaving 16 bases between them. In DNA, the CDR3 is TGTGCCAGCAGCTTAGAGCAGACCATCTCGGGTGAGCAGTTCTTC. This translates into CASSLEQTISGEQFF.